This T cell receptor (beta chain) is from a study of T cells in tumors after PD-1 blockade. Study-level background: Prior checkpoint blockade, systemic immunosuppressant use, or anti-cancer therapy within 4 weeks excluded patients. During anti-PD-1 treatment, some patients continued daily vismodegib 150 mg. Mean per blood sample: some 120,000 templates (roughly 22,000-257,772), approximately 37,000 unique clonotypes. Study-wide points: Blood contained about 42% of the tumor's TCR clonotypes.

Notes on this clone: Its antigen remains unknown.

Generated by immunoSEQ multiplex PCR, the TCRdb table keeps only in-frame clones and is missing some. The profile shows roughly 49,000 clones, 81% of them singletons. V was cut by 5 bases and J by 2 bases, with 10 bases left in between. The length of the CDR3 is 14 residues. Germline assignment: CDR1 SGHVS and CDR2 FNYEAQ. The sample consisted of PBMCs, taken before anti-PD-1 treatment. V and J are TRBV7-6 and TRBJ1-5, with a tentative D call TRBD1 (6 bases). This TCR derives from a human donor with basal cell carcinoma. The CDR3: CASSLRQGNQPQHF. In DNA form, the CDR3 reads TGTGCCAGCAGCCTTAGACAGGGCAATCAGCCCCAGCATTTT.